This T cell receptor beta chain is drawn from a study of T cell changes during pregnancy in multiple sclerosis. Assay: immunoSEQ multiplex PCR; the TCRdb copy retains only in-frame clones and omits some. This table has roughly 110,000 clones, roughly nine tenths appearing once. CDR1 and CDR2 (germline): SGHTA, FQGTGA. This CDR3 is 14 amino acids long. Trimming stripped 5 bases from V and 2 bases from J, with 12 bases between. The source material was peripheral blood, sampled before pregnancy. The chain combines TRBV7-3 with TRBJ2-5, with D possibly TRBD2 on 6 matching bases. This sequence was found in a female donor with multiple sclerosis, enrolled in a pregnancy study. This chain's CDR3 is CASSRARGQETQYF. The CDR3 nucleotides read TGTGCCAGCAGCCGGGCCCGGGGGCAAGAGACCCAGTACTTC.